The rows below give T cell receptor beta chains drawn from one sample of a study of T cell repertoires in cytomegalovirus infection. The antigens for these receptors are not known. TCRdb re-derived calls from the reads in MiXCR, one entry per CDR3 protein. The sample lists 110,000 or so distinct CDR3 sequences, around 30% occurring once. This material consisted of CD8+ T cells from cultured PBMCs, taken from culture after CMV antigen stimulation. Every receptor here comes from a human donor in good health (CMV status not recorded). Some clones in this sample may be carry-over from other donors' samples. CDR3s include the opening cysteine and the closing phenylalanine or tryptophan. A D gene is named only where the DNA matches it firmly. Expanded clones are given a class, and other clones once, few, many or no size at all.

j_call: TRBJ2-3; v_call: TRBV28; d_call: NA; clone_size: few; cdr3_nt: TGTGCCAGCAGTCATATAACGGAGGTAGCGCCTAGCACAGATACGCAGTATTTT; cdr3_aa: CASSHITEVAPSTDTQYF
j_call: TRBJ1-5; v_call: TRBV6-6; d_call: TRBD1; clone_size: NA; cdr3_nt: TGTGCCAGCAGTCAAGACAGGGGACGCAATCAGCCCCAGCATTTT; cdr3_aa: CASSQDRGRNQPQHF
j_call: TRBJ1-1; v_call: TRBV12-3/TRBV12-4; d_call: NA; clone_size: few; cdr3_nt: TGTGCCAGCAGTCGGATCCTCATGAACACTGAAGCTTTCTTT; cdr3_aa: CASSRILMNTEAFF
j_call: TRBJ1-5; v_call: TRBV19; d_call: TRBD1; clone_size: NA; cdr3_nt: TGTGCCAGTAGCCTTCGACAGGGAAGAGATCAGCCCCAGCATTTT; cdr3_aa: CASSLRQGRDQPQHF
j_call: TRBJ2-1; v_call: TRBV28; d_call: TRBD2; clone_size: NA; cdr3_nt: TGTGCCAGCAGTATTGGACTAGCCGGGAGCAATTCTGAGCAGTTCTTC; cdr3_aa: CASSIGLAGSNSEQFF
j_call: TRBJ2-7; v_call: TRBV27; d_call: NA; clone_size: NA; cdr3_nt: TGTGCCAGCAGTTTTGGGGCGGACTACGAGCAGTACTTC; cdr3_aa: CASSFGADYEQYF
j_call: TRBJ1-1; v_call: TRBV6-5; d_call: TRBD1; clone_size: few; cdr3_nt: TGTGCCAGCAGTCGGACAGGGGTTAAGAACACTGAAGCTTTCTTT; cdr3_aa: CASSRTGVKNTEAFF
j_call: TRBJ2-1; v_call: TRBV7-3; d_call: NA; clone_size: NA; cdr3_nt: TGTGCCAGCAGCGTCAAACAGGACAATGAGCAGTTCTTC; cdr3_aa: CASSVKQDNEQFF
j_call: TRBJ1-2; v_call: TRBV6-5; d_call: TRBD1; clone_size: NA; cdr3_nt: TGTGCCAGCAGTACCGGACAGGGGGAAGGCTACACCTTC; cdr3_aa: CASSTGQGEGYTF
j_call: TRBJ2-3; v_call: TRBV12-3/TRBV12-4; d_call: TRBD1; clone_size: NA; cdr3_nt: TGTGCCAGCACCAACCCACAGGGGGCAACAGATACGCAGTATTTT; cdr3_aa: CASTNPQGATDTQYF
j_call: TRBJ2-1; v_call: TRBV19; d_call: TRBD1; clone_size: NA; cdr3_nt: TGTGCCAGTAGACCCCAGGGGGCGCGGGAGCAGTTCTTC; cdr3_aa: CASRPQGAREQFF
j_call: TRBJ1-1; v_call: TRBV12-3/TRBV12-4; d_call: NA; clone_size: few; cdr3_nt: TGTGCCAGCAGATCCTTGGCGGTTGAAGCTTTCTTT; cdr3_aa: CASRSLAVEAFF
j_call: TRBJ2-2; v_call: TRBV24-1; d_call: NA; clone_size: NA; cdr3_nt: TGTGCCACCAGTGATCCCAGGTGGAGCACCGGGGAGCTGTTTTTT; cdr3_aa: CATSDPRWSTGELFF
j_call: TRBJ2-7; v_call: TRBV7-2; d_call: NA; clone_size: many; cdr3_nt: TGTGCCAGCAGCTTAGGGACAGCAGGCGAGCAGTACTTC; cdr3_aa: CASSLGTAGEQYF
j_call: TRBJ2-7; v_call: TRBV30; d_call: NA; clone_size: few; cdr3_nt: TGTGCCTGGAGTTATGGCCGTCTCTACGAGCAGTACTTC; cdr3_aa: CAWSYGRLYEQYF
j_call: TRBJ2-2; v_call: TRBV5-4; d_call: TRBD1; clone_size: few; cdr3_nt: TGTGCCAGCACAGACAGGGGAGCCGGGGAGCTGTTTTTT; cdr3_aa: CASTDRGAGELFF
j_call: TRBJ1-1; v_call: TRBV9; d_call: NA; clone_size: NA; cdr3_nt: TGTGCCAGCAGCGCTAGTTCCGGGCCTCAGTCCGCTTTCTTT; cdr3_aa: CASSASSGPQSAFF
j_call: TRBJ1-5; v_call: TRBV7-2; d_call: NA; clone_size: few; cdr3_nt: TGTGCCAGCAAAAGAGATAGCAATCAGCCCCAGCATTTT; cdr3_aa: CASKRDSNQPQHF
j_call: TRBJ2-1; v_call: TRBV6-5; d_call: TRBD2; clone_size: NA; cdr3_nt: TGTGCCAGCAGCCCCATGGGGACTAGCGGGGGGGTAGAGCAGTTCTTC; cdr3_aa: CASSPMGTSGGVEQFF
j_call: TRBJ2-5; v_call: TRBV28; d_call: TRBD2; clone_size: NA; cdr3_nt: TGTGCCAGCAGCTCCGGGACTAGCGGGGGTCTGTACCAAGAGACCCAGTACTTC; cdr3_aa: CASSSGTSGGLYQETQYF
j_call: TRBJ2-1; v_call: TRBV11-3; d_call: NA; clone_size: many; cdr3_nt: TGTGCCAGCAGCTTTCTGCGCCTCTACAATGAGCAGTTCTTC; cdr3_aa: CASSFLRLYNEQFF
j_call: TRBJ1-4; v_call: TRBV4-1; d_call: NA; clone_size: NA; cdr3_nt: TGCGCCAGCAGCCCGACCCTCGGCGATGAAAAACTGTTTTTT; cdr3_aa: CASSPTLGDEKLFF
j_call: TRBJ1-1; v_call: TRBV27; d_call: TRBD1; clone_size: many; cdr3_nt: TGTGCCAGCAGCCTGACAGGGAGGAACACTGAAGCTTTCTTT; cdr3_aa: CASSLTGRNTEAFF
j_call: TRBJ2-3; v_call: TRBV28; d_call: TRBD2; clone_size: NA; cdr3_nt: TGTGCCAGCAGTTTATTAAGCGGGGGCCCCCGCACAGATACGCAGTATTTT; cdr3_aa: CASSLLSGGPRTDTQYF
j_call: TRBJ1-6; v_call: TRBV27; d_call: NA; clone_size: few; cdr3_nt: TGTGCCAGCAGTCAGAGCGAGGGCTCCTATAATTCACCCCTCCACTTT; cdr3_aa: CASSQSEGSYNSPLHF
j_call: TRBJ1-2; v_call: TRBV7-9; d_call: NA; clone_size: few; cdr3_nt: TGTGCCAGCAGCCGTGGACAGACTTATGGCTACACCTTC; cdr3_aa: CASSRGQTYGYTF
j_call: TRBJ2-1; v_call: TRBV12-3/TRBV12-4; d_call: NA; clone_size: NA; cdr3_nt: TGTGCCAGCAGTTTAGAGGGACCTCAGTTCTTC; cdr3_aa: CASSLEGPQFF
j_call: TRBJ1-1; v_call: TRBV5-5; d_call: NA; clone_size: NA; cdr3_nt: TGTGCCAGCAGCTTGGTCTGGGTGGGGACATCAAACACTGAAGCTTTCTTT; cdr3_aa: CASSLVWVGTSNTEAFF
j_call: TRBJ2-7; v_call: TRBV7-8; d_call: NA; clone_size: NA; cdr3_nt: TGTGCCAGCAGCTACGACCCATACGAGCAGTACTTC; cdr3_aa: CASSYDPYEQYF
j_call: TRBJ1-5; v_call: TRBV12-3/TRBV12-4; d_call: NA; clone_size: many; cdr3_nt: TGTGCCAGCAGTTTAGCGGCTTGGGGACAGCCCCAGCATTTT; cdr3_aa: CASSLAAWGQPQHF
j_call: TRBJ2-2; v_call: TRBV2; d_call: TRBD2; clone_size: few; cdr3_nt: TGTGCCAGCAGTGAAGAAGCGGGGGGGGCGAGGTCCGGGGAGCTGTTTTTT; cdr3_aa: CASSEEAGGARSGELFF
j_call: TRBJ1-2; v_call: TRBV4-1; d_call: NA; clone_size: many; cdr3_nt: TGCGCCAGCAGCGAACAGGTGGACTATGGCTACACCTTC; cdr3_aa: CASSEQVDYGYTF
j_call: TRBJ2-3; v_call: TRBV12-3/TRBV12-4; d_call: NA; clone_size: NA; cdr3_nt: TGTGCCAGCAGTTTTATGGGGCTGTCAGATACGCAGTATTTT; cdr3_aa: CASSFMGLSDTQYF
j_call: TRBJ1-5; v_call: TRBV12-3/TRBV12-4; d_call: NA; clone_size: few; cdr3_nt: TGTGCCAGCAGTTTTACCTATAGCAATCAGCCCCAGCATTTT; cdr3_aa: CASSFTYSNQPQHF
j_call: TRBJ1-5; v_call: TRBV19; d_call: NA; clone_size: many; cdr3_nt: TGTGCCAGTAGTTCAGACTATAGCAATCAGCCCCAGCATTTT; cdr3_aa: CASSSDYSNQPQHF
j_call: TRBJ2-7; v_call: TRBV20-1; d_call: TRBD2; clone_size: NA; cdr3_nt: TGCAGTGCACCCGGACTAGCGGGGGAGAAAATTTACGAGCAGTACTTC; cdr3_aa: CSAPGLAGEKIYEQYF
j_call: TRBJ2-5; v_call: TRBV5-4; d_call: TRBD2; clone_size: NA; cdr3_nt: TGTGCCAGCAGCTTTGGAGCGGGGGGGGGAGAGACCCAGTACTTC; cdr3_aa: CASSFGAGGGETQYF
j_call: TRBJ1-5; v_call: TRBV19; d_call: TRBD1; clone_size: NA; cdr3_nt: TGTGCCAGTAGTCTCTACAGGGGCGGCATAGTCAATCAGCCCCAGCATTTT; cdr3_aa: CASSLYRGGIVNQPQHF
j_call: TRBJ2-1; v_call: TRBV6-6; d_call: NA; clone_size: NA; cdr3_nt: TGTGCCAGCAGTCCAAAGGGGTATTACAATGAGCAGTTCTTC; cdr3_aa: CASSPKGYYNEQFF
j_call: TRBJ1-3; v_call: TRBV7-2; d_call: NA; clone_size: NA; cdr3_nt: TGTGCCAGCAGCCCATCCCACGATGGGTGGTCTGGAAACACCATATATTTT; cdr3_aa: CASSPSHDGWSGNTIYF
j_call: TRBJ2-3; v_call: TRBV24-1; d_call: TRBD1; clone_size: NA; cdr3_nt: TGTGCCACCAGTCACTCCGGGACAGAAGAGGGCACAGATACGCAGTATTTT; cdr3_aa: CATSHSGTEEGTDTQYF
j_call: TRBJ1-1; v_call: TRBV9; d_call: NA; clone_size: NA; cdr3_nt: TGTGCCAGCAGCGTAGTTGGGGTTCTCAACACTGAAGCTTTCTTT; cdr3_aa: CASSVVGVLNTEAFF
j_call: TRBJ1-1; v_call: TRBV27; d_call: NA; clone_size: NA; cdr3_nt: TGTGCCAGCTCCCAATATTTAAGCGGTGAAGCTTTCTTT; cdr3_aa: CASSQYLSGEAFF
j_call: TRBJ2-1; v_call: TRBV20-1; d_call: TRBD1; clone_size: NA; cdr3_nt: TGCAGTGCTAGAGATCTATTGGGGACAGCCGAGCATGAGCAGTTCTTC; cdr3_aa: CSARDLLGTAEHEQFF
j_call: TRBJ1-4; v_call: TRBV12-3/TRBV12-4; d_call: TRBD1; clone_size: NA; cdr3_nt: TGTGCCAGCAGTTTTTCCGGGACAGGGCATGAAAAACTGTTTTTT; cdr3_aa: CASSFSGTGHEKLFF
j_call: TRBJ2-5; v_call: TRBV2; d_call: NA; clone_size: NA; cdr3_nt: TGTGCCAGCAGTGGATGGCTCCAAGAGACCCAGTACTTC; cdr3_aa: CASSGWLQETQYF
j_call: TRBJ2-7; v_call: TRBV20-1; d_call: NA; clone_size: NA; cdr3_nt: TGCAGTGCTAGAGGGGAAGGTTGGATCTACGAGCAGTACTTC; cdr3_aa: CSARGEGWIYEQYF
j_call: TRBJ2-3; v_call: TRBV6-1; d_call: TRBD2; clone_size: NA; cdr3_nt: TGTGCCAGCAGTTCAACTAGCGCTCGAACAGATACGCAGTATTTT; cdr3_aa: CASSSTSARTDTQYF